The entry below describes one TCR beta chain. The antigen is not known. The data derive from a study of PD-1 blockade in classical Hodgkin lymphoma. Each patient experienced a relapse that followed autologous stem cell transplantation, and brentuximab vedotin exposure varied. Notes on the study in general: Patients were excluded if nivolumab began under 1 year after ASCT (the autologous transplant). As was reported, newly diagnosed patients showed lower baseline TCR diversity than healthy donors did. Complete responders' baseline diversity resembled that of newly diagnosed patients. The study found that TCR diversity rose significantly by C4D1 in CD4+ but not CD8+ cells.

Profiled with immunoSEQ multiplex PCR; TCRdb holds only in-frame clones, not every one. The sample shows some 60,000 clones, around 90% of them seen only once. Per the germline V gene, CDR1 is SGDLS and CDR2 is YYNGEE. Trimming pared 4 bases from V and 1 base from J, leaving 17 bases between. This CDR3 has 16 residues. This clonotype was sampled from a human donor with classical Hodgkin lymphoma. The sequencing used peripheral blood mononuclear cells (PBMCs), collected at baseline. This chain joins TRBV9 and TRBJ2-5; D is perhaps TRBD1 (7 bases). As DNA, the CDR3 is TGTGCCAGCAGCTCACGCCCAGGGGGGATCCAAGAGACCCAGTACTTC. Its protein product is CASSSRPGGIQETQYF.